This TCR beta chain came from a study of T cells after yellow fever vaccination. Study summary: Each low-cell-number fraction was prepared by means of SMART-Seq v4 Ultra Low Input.

This clonotype was detected a few times. Its specificity is not known. The TCR cDNA carried a universal primer site and UMIs from 5'RACE template switching. TCRdb re-called the 5' RACE reads through MiXCR, storing one row per CDR3 protein. The table has some 500,000 distinct CDR3 sequences, roughly 12% seen once. General study findings and limits: The booster saw the reappearance of most primary-vaccination clones (roughly 96% CD4, roughly 87% CD8). It was a small share of clonotypes that appeared in both CD4 and CD8 compartments.

This receptor was taken from a man aged 25 to 40 who received the YFV17D yellow fever vaccine. The sequenced sample was PBMCs, obtained on the day of the yellow fever booster vaccination.

CDR3 nucleotide sequence: TGCAGCGTTGTGAGGCGCGGCTCCTACAATGAGCAGTTCTTC. Its protein is CSVVRRGSYNEQFF. This chain connects TRBV29-1 to TRBJ2-1, with no clear D. V was clipped by 4 bases and J by 0 bases, with 10 bases between them. The CDR3 spans 14 residues. Germline CDR1 SQVTM, CDR2 ANQGSEA.